The clone carrying this T cell receptor beta chain was seen more than once but under ten times. As yet, its antigen is unknown. CDR1 and CDR2 from the germline V gene are MNHEY and SVGAGI. The CDR3 is 14 amino acids. The ends lost 6 bases at V and 2 bases at J; junction bases unmatched: 4. These data are taken from a study of beta chain features in type 1 diabetes. The study reverse transcribed the entire isolated RNA, so it sequenced expressed TCRB transcripts. The assay was immunoSEQ multiplex PCR, and TCRdb's table has in-frame clones only and misses some. The sample lists fewer than 650,000 clones, less than 20% seen once, with roughly 0.098% in the top ten. Sorting based on CD45RO/CCR7/CD25/CD127/CD95/CD27 separated CD4+ naive, central memory, regulatory and stem cell-like memory cells. Points from the study as a whole: PCR might favor shorter templates, but any such skew would affect patients and controls equally. There were fewer insertions and more deletions at the VDJ junctions of type 1 diabetes patients. Among all four CD4+ subsets, Type 1 diabetes patients had TCRB CDR3s that were moderately but significantly shorter.

The origin of this receptor is a man between 18 and 29 years old in good health. The chain couples TRBV6-5 to TRBJ2-7; 10 bases are shared with TRBD1. Material: naive CD4+ T cells from blood. The CDR3 reads CASSRGQGAYEQYF. In nucleotides, the CDR3 is TGTGCCAGCAGCAGAGGACAGGGGGCCTACGAGCAGTACTTC.